These 18 T cell receptor beta chains originate from one sample sequenced in a study of sequential checkpoint blockade in melanoma (dated by TCRdb to between 2019 and 2020). The library was generated by the immunoSEQ multiplex PCR assay. TCRdb stores this immuneACCESS table with in-frame sequences only. Part of the clones is absent; in the studies checked, under half of the shortfall reflects unresolved V genes, and no reason is known for the rest. This sample gives approximately 9,000 clones in total; 57% of them show up just once. The ten most abundant clones make up about two fifths of the sample. The treatment or condition label corresponds to: randomized to nivolumab then ipilimumab (arm A) or the reverse (arm B). This specimen consisted of CD8+ T cells sorted from blood (inferred from file names), obtained from a patient given nivolumab and ipilimumab in sequence. Source of these receptors: a human donor with melanoma.

The chain recombines TRBV15 with TRBJ2-3; TRBD1 aligns across 11 bases. In germline, CDR1 is LNHNV, CDR2 YYDKDF (reference sequence). V was pared by 5 bases and J by 4 bases, with 2 bases of the junction left unmatched. There are 14 residues in the CDR3. The CDR3 bases are TGTGCCACCAGCTCGGGACAGGGGGCAGATACGCAGTATTTT. Protein sequence: CATSSGQGADTQYF.

The gene calls are TRBV20-1 and TRBJ2-7; possibly TRBD2 for D (6 bases). The CDR3 contains 10 residues. CDR1 DFQATT and CDR2 SNEGSKA come from the germline V gene (reference sequence). In nucleotides, the CDR3 is TGCAGAGGGACTTACTACGAGCAGTACTTC. Protein product: CRGTYYEQYF.

This clone was found a few times. CDR3 sequence: CASSLALISGGIGYEQFF. CDR3 DNA: TGTGCCAGCAGCTTAGCGCTTATTAGCGGGGGGATCGGTTATGAGCAGTTCTTC. This rearrangement joins TRBV7-9 to TRBJ2-1; 10 nucleotides agree with TRBD2. V trimming: 0 bases; J trimming: 8 bases; junction bases outside the gene matches: 13. This CDR3 spans 18 amino acids. Looked up from germline, CDR1 is SEHNR and CDR2 is FQNEAQ (reference sequence).

This clone was observed once. The chain recombines TRBV6-5 with TRBJ1-1, with 8 bases that match TRBD1. J was trimmed by 6 bases and V by 0 bases; bases with no gene match: 3. The CDR3 runs to 14 residues. CDR1 is MNHEY, CDR2 SVGAGI, per germline. CDR3 DNA sequence: TGTGCCAGCAGTTACTCGCAGGGGGCACCTGAAGCTTTCTTT. It translates to CASSYSQGAPEAFF.

The rearrangement uses TRBV11-1 and TRBJ1-1; D possibly corresponds to TRBD1 (5 bases). The CDR3 extends over 14 amino acids. V lost 0 bases, J lost 7 bases, and 12 bases lay in between. Germline CDR1 reads SGHAT; CDR2 reads FQDESV (reference sequence). DNA for the CDR3: TGTGCCAGCAGCTTAGCGGGGCACAATTATGAAGCTTTCTTT. It translates to CASSLAGHNYEAFF.

The chain joins TRBV9 to TRBJ1-1, with a possible D match to TRBD1 (6 bases). This CDR3 has 15 amino acids. Trimming took off 0 bases at V and 1 base at J, with 10 bases between the two ends. Germline V gives CDR1 SGDLS, CDR2 YYNGEE. CDR3 in DNA: TGTGCCAGCAGCGTAGTAAGCAGGGGGAACACTGAAGCTTTCTTT. This sequence encodes CASSVVSRGNTEAFF.

Concerning this clone itself: This sample also contains other DNA sequences that code for the same CDR3. The chain couples TRBV9 to TRBJ2-5; 9 bases agree with TRBD2. The J segment lost 2 bases and the V segment lost 3 bases, leaving 5 bases of the junction unmatched. Looked up from germline, CDR1 is SGDLS and CDR2 is YYNGEE. The CDR3 has 15 residues. The CDR3 sequence: CASSGSGRPQETQYF. The CDR3 DNA follows: TGTGCCAGCAGCGGTAGCGGGAGACCTCAAGAGACCCAGTACTTC.

V usage is TRBV19 and J usage is TRBJ2-7, with TRBD1 as a possible D gene (6 bases). From germline, CDR1 is LNHDA and CDR2 SQIVND (reference sequence). Trimming took 0 bases from V and 3 from J, leaving 6 bases between them. The length of the CDR3 is 13 residues. In DNA, the CDR3 is TGTGCCAGTAGTATAGACAGGGGCTACGAGCAGTACTTC. Translated, it gives CASSIDRGYEQYF.

This clone was counted between two and nine times. The gene calls are TRBV28 and TRBJ1-4; a weak D match, TRBD1 (5 bases). The length of the CDR3 is 14 residues. Deletions cut 3 bases from V and 6 bases from J, with 11 bases between. The germline V gene has CDR1 MDHEN and CDR2 SYDVKM. CDR3 DNA: TGTGCCAGCAGTTTCTCGCAGGGTTATGAAAAACTGTTTTTT. Its translation is CASSFSQGYEKLFF.

The chain is built from TRBV9 and TRBJ2-4; 9 bases match TRBD1. CDR1 and CDR2 from the germline V gene are SGDLS and YYNGEE. Trimming took 3 bases from V and 0 from J; bases not matched to a gene: 4. This CDR3 has 16 amino acids. CDR3 nucleotide sequence: TGTGCCAGCAGCGGGGGACAGGGATTAGCCAAAAACATTCAGTACTTC. This codes for CASSGGQGLAKNIQYF.

This chain connects TRBV6-1 to TRBJ2-7, with 9 bases matching TRBD1. The CDR3 is 15 amino acids. The germline gives CDR1 MNHNS, CDR2 SASEGT. V shed 1 base and J 0 bases; nucleotides not matched to a gene: 1. CDR3 in amino acids: CASSEGQGGSYEQYF. DNA of the CDR3: TGTGCCAGCAGTGAAGGACAGGGGGGCTCCTACGAGCAGTACTTC.

The chain is built from TRBV6-4 and TRBJ2-7; TRBD1 aligns across 12 bases. J gave up 7 bases and V 3 bases, and 4 bases lay outside the gene matches. This CDR3 is 14 amino acids long. CDR1 is MRHNA, CDR2 SNTAGT, per germline. The CDR3 coding sequence is TGTGCCAGCAGTGAGGGGACAGGGGGCGGTGAGCAGTACTTC. Its translation: CASSEGTGGGEQYF.

This sequence joins TRBV6-6 and TRBJ2-7, with D perhaps matching TRBD2 (6 bases). CDR1 and CDR2 (germline): MNHNY, SVGAGI (reference sequence). The CDR3 loop spans 13 amino acids. The V gene lost 7 bases and the J gene lost 3 bases, with 13 bases spanning the gap. The CDR3 loop is CASTLNSGYEQYF. CDR3 nucleotides: TGTGCCAGCACCTTGAATAGCGGCTACGAGCAGTACTTC.

This clone was counted between two and nine times. This chain joins TRBV7-6 and TRBJ1-5; no firm D call. Germline lookup yields CDR1 SGHVS and CDR2 FNYEAQ. V was shortened by 5 bases and J by 6 bases, with 14 bases between the two germline ends. The CDR3 sequence is 14 residues long. In DNA form, the CDR3 reads TGTGCCAGCAGCGCGGGCGGGTCTAGTCAGCCCCAGCATTTT. This encodes CASSAGGSSQPQHF.

This chain uses TRBV5-6 with TRBJ2-2; the match to TRBD1 covers 9 bases. V dropped 3 bases and J dropped 5; count of bases not matched to a gene: 8. The germline V gene has CDR1 SGHDT and CDR2 YYEEEE. The CDR3 spans 16 residues. The CDR3 here is CASSYSGTGRTGELFF. The CDR3 DNA reads as TGTGCCAGCAGCTACTCCGGGACAGGGAGGACCGGGGAGCTGTTTTTT.

This clone was counted only a few times. This chain uses TRBV7-9 with TRBJ2-7; 9 bases line up with TRBD2. Trimming cost V 5 bases and J 7 bases; bases outside gene matches: 9. Germline V gene lookup returns CDR1 SEHNR and CDR2 FQNEAQ (reference sequence). This CDR3 has 14 amino acids. The CDR3 loop is CASSPSGAPWEQYF. The CDR3 DNA reads as TGTGCCAGCAGCCCTAGCGGGGCCCCCTGGGAGCAGTACTTC.

This clone was observed a handful of times. The chain couples TRBV7-9 to TRBJ2-7; 8 bases map to TRBD1. The CDR3 sequence is 15 residues long. Germline V CDR1 and CDR2: SEHNR, FQNEAQ (reference sequence). Trimming took 3 bases from V and 3 from J; bases not matched to a gene: 7. The CDR3 coding sequence is TGTGCCAGCAGCTTGGATTGGACAGGGCGCTACGAGCAGTACTTC. Encoded protein: CASSLDWTGRYEQYF.

The chain employs TRBV6-6 and TRBJ2-7; 12 positions match TRBD2. This CDR3 contains 15 residues. Unmatched junction bases numbered 8, after V lost 4 bases and J lost 7 bases. The germline CDR1 and CDR2 sequences are MNHNY and SVGAGI (reference sequence). As DNA, the CDR3 is TGTGCCAGCAGTTTACTAGCGGGGGGAGCGGGGGAGCAGTACTTC. Its protein product is CASSLLAGGAGEQYF.